This TCR beta chain was observed in a study of T cell changes during pregnancy in multiple sclerosis. The germline gives CDR1 SGHRS, CDR2 YFSETQ. This CDR3 region has 16 residues. The J segment lost 2 bases and the V segment lost 4 bases, leaving 6 bases of the junction unmatched. TCRdb's table, derived via immunoSEQ multiplex PCR, lists solely in-frame clones and lacks some. The repertoire has some 40,000 clones, 85% to 95% of them found once; the top ten carry approximately 8.3%. The clonotype originates from a female donor with multiple sclerosis, enrolled in a pregnancy study. The sample in question was CD8+ T cells from peripheral blood mononuclear cells, obtained in the third trimester of pregnancy. This chain connects TRBV5-1 to TRBJ2-3, with 11 bases identical to TRBD2. In DNA, the CDR3 is TGCGCCAGCAGCGAGGGGACTAGCGGACACACAGATACGCAGTATTTT. Its translation: CASSEGTSGHTDTQYF.